This TCR beta chain was obtained from a study of spatial heterogeneity in lung cancer. Study background: Sequence detection consistently recorded a greater number of beta-chain than alpha-chain sequences.

TCRdb reprocessed the 5' RACE reads with MiXCR, giving one entry per CDR3 protein. In the table there are some 100,000 distinct CDR3 sequences, roughly 12% of which are singletons. In germline, CDR1 is MNHEY, CDR2 SVGEGT. The CDR3 is 15 residues long. Losses at the gene ends were 6 bases for V and 4 bases for J; bases not matched to a gene: 6. This clonotype was detected a few times. The time point was: sample taken at primary tumor resection. Whole RNA, which was extracted from tumor, nontumor lung tissue or frozen PBMC, was sequenced without any cell sorting. The sequenced sample was PBMCs, obtained at surgery. The chain combines TRBV6-2 or TRBV6-3 with TRBJ2-3; 11 nucleotides align to TRBD1. This receptor was identified in a male donor with early-stage non-small cell lung cancer. The CDR3 DNA reads TGTGCCAGCAGCAGGACAGGGGGCTTTGCAGATACGCAGTATTTT. Translating it yields CASSRTGGFADTQYF.